This TCR beta chain appears in the sequencing data of a study of cytomegalovirus exposure and HLA in healthy donors. Points from the study as a whole: The authors enumerated over 150 TCR beta chains as linked to cytomegalovirus.

This clone has just a few counts. Its target is unknown. This table comes from immunoSEQ multiplex PCR, and its TCRdb copy is limited to in-frame clones, with some not included. The table lists approximately 150,000 clones, 70% to 90% of them singletons. The germline V gene encodes CDR1 SGHRS and CDR2 YFSETQ. The CDR3 is made up of 15 amino acids. With V trimmed by 0 bases and J by 3 bases, 1 base remained unmatched. Separation from the approximately 670-subject first cohort characterized the approximately 120-subject validation cohort, to which the donors belonged. This clonotype originated in a woman younger than 35 in good health and CMV-seropositive. The V and J genes are TRBV5-1 and TRBJ2-2, with 8 positions matching TRBD2. The specimen sequenced was PBMCs. CDR3: CASSLVSGDTGELFF. The CDR3 DNA reads as TGCGCCAGCAGCTTGGTTAGCGGGGACACCGGGGAGCTGTTTTTT. The full variable domain, its missing parts supplied by reference TRBV5-1 and TRBJ2-2, is KAGVTQTPRYLIKTRGQQVTLSCSPISGHRSVSWYQQTPGQGLQFLFEYFSETQRNKGNFPGRFSGRQFSNSRSEMNVSTLELGDSALYLCASSLVSGDTGELFFGEGSRLTVL.